Below are 20 T cell receptor beta chains sequenced from a single sample in a study of T-cell reconstitution after alpha-beta-depleted transplantation in children. Preparation of the TCRbeta library involved a method that used unique molecular identifiers. Each CDR3 protein is one row after TCRdb ran MiXCR on the PCR reads. This sample has roughly 89,000 distinct CDR3 sequences; roughly an eighth occur once, and the top ten carry around 14%. This specimen consisted of PBMCs from the stem cell graft donor, obtained from the stem cell graft. Receptors were obtained from a human donor who donated a stem cell graft to a child with inherited bone marrow failure.

In its sample, this clonotype was seen many times. This chain uses TRBV4-1 with TRBJ1-4; D not resolved. Germline CDR1 reads MGHRA; CDR2 reads YSYEKL. This CDR3 spans 15 amino acids. The V and J ends lost 0 bases and 4 bases respectively, with 9 bases between them. This chain's CDR3 is CASSQEAAVNEKLFF. CDR3 coding DNA: TGCGCCAGCAGCCAAGAAGCGGCAGTTAATGAAAAACTGTTTTTT.

This clonotype was detected ten times or more. The rearrangement joins TRBV11-2 to TRBJ2-1; TRBD2 is a possible D gene (5 bases). Deletions cut 5 bases from V and 8 bases from J, with 13 bases between. The CDR3 loop spans 13 amino acids. Germline CDR1 reads SGHAT; CDR2 reads FQNNGV. The CDR3 here is CASSPRRVHEQFF. The CDR3 coding sequence is TGTGCCAGCAGCCCCCGGCGGGTCCATGAGCAGTTCTTC.

This clonotype was counted ten times or more. CDR3 sequence: CASSDAGTSGRGANVLTF. Written as DNA, the CDR3 is TGTGCCAGCAGTGACGCCGGGACTAGCGGGCGCGGGGCCAACGTCCTGACTTTC. The chain employs TRBV28 and TRBJ2-6; the match to TRBD2 covers 12 bases. V shed 5 bases and J 4 bases; nucleotides not matched to a gene: 9. Germline CDR1 is MDHEN and CDR2 is SYDVKM. This CDR3 is built from 18 residues.

The table lists this clonotype with many counts. The chain couples TRBV18 to TRBJ2-7; TRBD1 is a possible D gene (6 bases). V gave up 2 bases and J gave up 2 bases, with 13 bases separating them. Germline V CDR1 and CDR2: KGHSH, LQKENI. CDR3 size: 15 residues. CDR3 protein: CASSPSRQAAYEQYF. In DNA form, the CDR3 reads TGTGCCAGCTCACCATCCAGACAGGCAGCCTACGAGCAGTACTTC. The variable domain in full, with the rest retrieved from reference TRBV18 and TRBJ2-7, is NAGVMQNPRHLVRRRGQEARLRCSPMKGHSHVYWYRQLPEEGLKFMVYLQKENIIDESGMPKERFSAEFPKEGPSILRIQQVVRGDSAAYFCASSPSRQAAYEQYFGPGTRLTVT.

This clonotype was observed many times. The CDR3 sequence is CASSSGRGYTGELFF. CDR3 in DNA: TGTGCCAGCAGTTCGGGAAGGGGATACACCGGGGAGCTGTTTTTT. This chain links TRBV27 with TRBJ2-2, with D perhaps given as TRBD1 or TRBD2 (5 bases each). Trimming stripped 4 bases from V and 3 bases from J, with 12 bases between. The germline V gene encodes CDR1 MNHEY and CDR2 SMNVEV (reference sequence). The CDR3 is made up of 15 amino acids.

This clonotype was recorded at least ten times. The chain couples TRBV7-2 to TRBJ2-1, with TRBD2 matching over 9 bases. The CDR3 runs to 16 residues. Germline V gives CDR1 SGHTA, CDR2 FQGNSA. V lost 2 bases, J lost 8 bases, and 10 bases stayed unmatched. The CDR3 reads CASSLTGRGGRDEQFF. In nucleotides, the CDR3 is TGTGCCAGCAGCTTAACGGGACGAGGCGGGAGGGATGAGCAGTTCTTC. The full variable domain, completed using reference TRBV7-2 and TRBJ2-1, is GAGVSQSPSNKVTEKGKDVELRCDPISGHTALYWYRQSLGQGLEFLIYFQGNSAPDKSGLPSDRFSAERTGGSVSTLTIQRTQQEDSAVYLCASSLTGRGGRDEQFFGPGTRLTVL.

Ten or more counts support this clonotype. This rearrangement joins TRBV4-3 to TRBJ2-1; TRBD2 might be the D (5 bases). CDR1 is LGHNA, CDR2 YSLEER, per germline. V gave up 0 bases and J gave up 11 bases, with 14 bases separating them. The CDR3 has 14 amino acids. The CDR3 nucleotides are TGCGCCAGCAGCCAAGATTCCCGGGGAATGAAGCAGTTCTTC. This sequence encodes CASSQDSRGMKQFF.

The table lists this clonotype with many counts. This chain uses TRBV20-1 with TRBJ2-5, with a possible D match to TRBD2 (7 bases). This CDR3 spans 17 amino acids. Trimming shortened V by 3 bases and J by 2 bases, and 22 bases separated the two germline ends. Germline CDR1 reads DFQATT; CDR2 reads SNEGSKA (reference sequence). The CDR3 sequence: CSARDPRGRTLQETQYF. The DNA of the CDR3 is TGCAGTGCTAGGGACCCGCGGGGGCGAACTCTACAAGAGACCCAGTACTTC.

In the case of this clonotype: Possible read error: a much larger clone is one base away. The genes are TRBV20-1 and TRBJ2-7, with 7 nucleotides matching TRBD2. CDR1 is DFQATT, CDR2 SNEGSKA, per germline (reference sequence). The CDR3 spans 16 residues. Germline trimming cut 2 bases from V and 1 base from J; bases unmatched to any gene: 11. CDR3 bases: TGCAGTGCTAGATATATAGTGGGGCGGGAGTCCTACGAGCAGTACTTC. Translating it yields CSARYIVGRESYEQYF.

This clonotype came up many times. V and J are TRBV7-2 and TRBJ2-7; no reliable D call. The CDR3 totals 15 residues. CDR1 is SGHTA, CDR2 FQGNSA, per germline. Trimming cost V 1 base and J 3 bases, with 13 bases left between them. The CDR3 protein is CASSLGGRTLYEQYF. For the CDR3, the DNA is TGTGCCAGCAGCTTAGGGGGAAGGACCCTCTACGAGCAGTACTTC.

This clonotype was observed a few times. This chain links TRBV6-5 with TRBJ2-7; D is tentatively TRBD1 or TRBD2 (5 bases each). V was cut by 2 bases and J by 2 bases, with 22 bases left in between. Per germline, CDR1 MNHEY and CDR2 SVGAGI. The CDR3 totals 18 residues. For the CDR3, the DNA is TGTGCCAGCAGTTACAGGGGCTCTATGTGGGGGAGCGCCTACGAGCAGTACTTC. Amino acid sequence: CASSYRGSMWGSAYEQYF.

The sample holds a few counts of this clonotype. It may be a read error: a sequence one base away is much more abundant. The chain has TRBV4-3 and TRBJ1-1; D is uncertain. Trimming shortened V by 4 bases and J by 1 base, and 4 bases separated the two germline ends. CDR1 and CDR2 (germline): LGHNA, YSLEER. This CDR3 is 12 amino acids long. This CDR3 reads CASSRGNTEAFF. CDR3 bases: TGCGCCAGCAGCCGGGGGAACACTGAAGCTTTCTTT.

This clonotype was found many times. The V and J genes are TRBV7-2 and TRBJ1-1; D possibly corresponds to TRBD1 (5 bases). Trimming left V 3 bases short and J 14 bases short, with 13 bases between. This CDR3 contains 11 residues. Germline V gene lookup returns CDR1 SGHTA and CDR2 FQGNSA. DNA of the CDR3: TGTGCCAGCAGCTTGGACACCACACGCTTCTTT. This translates into CASSLDTTRFF.

The chain uses TRBV4-2 and TRBJ2-3; TRBD2 agrees at 13 bases. The CDR3 covers 16 residues. The V and J ends lost 4 bases and 5 bases, in that order; junction bases with no gene match: 6. Germline V gene lookup returns CDR1 LGHNA and CDR2 YNFKEQ. The CDR3 bases are TGTGCCAGCAGCCCCGGACTAGCGGGAGCCGTAGATACGCAGTATTTT. Amino acid sequence: CASSPGLAGAVDTQYF.

This clonotype was observed at least ten times. The chain has TRBV9 and TRBJ2-7; D is unresolved. In germline, CDR1 is SGDLS, CDR2 YYNGEE. The CDR3 has 14 residues. V was cut by 4 bases and J by 3 bases, with 14 bases left in between. The chain's CDR3 is CASSPGSRDYEQYF. CDR3 bases: TGTGCCAGCAGCCCCGGGTCTAGGGACTACGAGCAGTACTTC.

Ten or more counts support this clonotype. The rearrangement links TRBV5-6 to TRBJ1-6; D is possibly TRBD1 (6 bases). With 2 bases removed from V and 7 bases from J, the gap between germline ends came to 19 bases. Germline-derived CDR1 and CDR2 are SGHDT and YYEEEE. The length of the CDR3 is 17 residues. CDR3 nucleotides: TGTGCCAGCAGCTTACCCCCTCGACAGGACTTAAATTCACCCCTCCACTTT. Translated, it gives CASSLPPRQDLNSPLHF.

The rearrangement joins TRBV6-2 or TRBV6-3 to TRBJ2-6, with D perhaps being TRBD1 or TRBD2 (5 bases each). The CDR3 sequence is 17 residues long. The ends were cut back, 5 bases at V and 2 bases at J, with 16 bases in the middle. Germline V CDR1 and CDR2: MNHEY, SVGEGT. The CDR3 loop reads CASSQGRYTTGANVLTF. The CDR3 coding sequence is TGTGCCAGCAGTCAGGGACGTTATACGACTGGGGCCAACGTCCTGACTTTC.

The table lists this clonotype with a few counts. J is TRBJ2-2 and V is TRBV7-8; D is unresolved. CDR1 is SGHVS, CDR2 FQNEAQ, per germline. Trimming took 3 bases from V and 5 from J, leaving 13 bases between them. This CDR3 has 15 residues. Here the CDR3 DNA reads TGTGCCAGCAGCTTCGATTGGGTGGAAACCGGGGAGCTGTTTTTT. Its protein is CASSFDWVETGELFF.

A few counts support this clonotype. This CDR3 is CASSQDLSEGYEQYF. The CDR3 nucleotides read TGCGCCAGCAGCCAAGATCTTAGCGAGGGCTACGAGCAGTACTTC. The rearrangement links TRBV4-3 to TRBJ2-7; a possible D gene is TRBD2 (5 bases). Germline V gene lookup returns CDR1 LGHNA and CDR2 YSLEER. Trimming pared 0 bases from V and 3 bases from J, leaving 12 bases between. There are 15 residues in the CDR3.

This clonotype was picked up many times. This rearrangement joins TRBV4-2 to TRBJ1-1; no clear D. The CDR3 is 14 residues long. The germline V and J ends were trimmed by 0 bases and 1 base, with 6 bases remaining between them. Germline V gene sequence: CDR1 LGHNA, CDR2 YNFKEQ. The CDR3 loop is CASSQEVRNTEAFF. The CDR3 bases are TGTGCCAGCAGCCAAGAGGTCCGGAACACTGAAGCTTTCTTT.